This T cell receptor beta chain is from a study of shared clonotypes between healthy human individuals. The CDR3 loop spans 14 amino acids. Deletions cut 5 bases from V and 3 bases from J, with 11 bases between. Per germline, CDR1 MNHEY and CDR2 SMNVEV (reference sequence). This clone was seen a single time. Its cognate antigen is unknown. Measured with immunoSEQ multiplex PCR; TCRdb has only the in-frame clones, and not every one. Found here are 950,000 to 1,300,000 clones, 60% to 80% of them singletons; the top ten hold about 1.5%. Study findings and constraints: A few donors shared around 5.2% of their naive CD4 clonotypes.

What was sequenced was memory CD4+ T cells sorted from blood. The sample's subset: CD45RA-negative fraction. This rearrangement joins TRBV27 to TRBJ1-5, with D uncertain. The origin of this receptor is a man aged 18 to 29 in good health. CDR3: CASSLAQNNQPQHF. The CDR3 region has the DNA TGTGCCAGCAGTCTAGCCCAGAACAATCAGCCCCAGCATTTT.